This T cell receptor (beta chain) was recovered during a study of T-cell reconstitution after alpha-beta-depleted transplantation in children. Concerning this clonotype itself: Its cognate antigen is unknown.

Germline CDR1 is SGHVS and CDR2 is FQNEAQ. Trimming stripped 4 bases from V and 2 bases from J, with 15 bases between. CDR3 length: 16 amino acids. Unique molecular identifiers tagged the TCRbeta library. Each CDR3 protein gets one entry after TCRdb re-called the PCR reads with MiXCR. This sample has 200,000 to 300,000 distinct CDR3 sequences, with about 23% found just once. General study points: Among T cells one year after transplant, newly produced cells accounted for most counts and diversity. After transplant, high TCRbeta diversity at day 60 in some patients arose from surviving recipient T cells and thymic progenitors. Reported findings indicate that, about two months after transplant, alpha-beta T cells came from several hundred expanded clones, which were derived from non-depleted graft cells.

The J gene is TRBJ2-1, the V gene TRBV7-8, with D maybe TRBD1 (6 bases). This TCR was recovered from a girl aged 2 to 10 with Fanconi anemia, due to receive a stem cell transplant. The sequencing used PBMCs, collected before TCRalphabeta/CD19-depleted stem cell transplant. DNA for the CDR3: TGTGCCAGCAGCTACAACAGGGAACGGACCTACAATGAGCAGTTCTTC. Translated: CASSYNRERTYNEQFF.